A selection of T cell receptor beta chains follows, all from one sample in a study of shared clonotypes between healthy human individuals. Produced via immunoSEQ multiplex PCR; TCRdb's table is partial and in-frame only. The sample has hundreds of thousands of clones, around 96% seen once. The sample was naive CD8+ T cells sorted from blood. The receptors stem from a woman between 25 and 40 years old in good health. The CDR3 runs from the conserved cysteine through the conserved F or W. Fields, in order: J gene, D gene, V gene, clone size, CDR3 protein, CDR3 DNA. D genes are given only for firm matches. Size is omitted from some rows. Given values are once, few, many or a class for expanded clones.

J: TRBJ2-7; D: TRBD2; V: TRBV2; size: .; CDR3: CASRLRGGRVYEQYF; DNA: TGTGCCAGCAGACTAAGAGGCGGGAGGGTGTACGAGCAGTACTTC
J: TRBJ2-2; D: .; V: TRBV6-5; size: .; CDR3: CASSYFGGGRLFF; DNA: TGTGCCAGCAGTTACTTCGGGGGCGGACGGCTGTTTTTT
J: TRBJ2-7; D: .; V: TRBV15; size: .; CDR3: CATSLSGITYEQYF; DNA: TGTGCCACCAGCCTAAGCGGAATTACCTACGAGCAGTACTTC
J: TRBJ1-2; D: .; V: TRBV19; size: .; CDR3: CASSIGQGPYGYTF; DNA: TGTGCCAGTAGTATAGGGCAGGGACCCTATGGCTACACCTTC
J: TRBJ1-1; D: .; V: TRBV18; size: .; CDR3: CASSPQGGAEAFF; DNA: TGTGCCAGCTCACCACAAGGAGGAGCTGAAGCTTTCTTT
J: TRBJ2-7; D: .; V: TRBV11-2; size: .; CDR3: CASSLDPGAYEQYF; DNA: TGTGCCAGCAGCCTCGACCCTGGGGCCTACGAGCAGTACTTC
J: TRBJ1-2; D: .; V: TRBV7-8; size: .; CDR3: CASSLGRGSPYGYTF; DNA: TGTGCCAGCAGCTTAGGGAGGGGTTCCCCCTATGGCTACACCTTC
J: TRBJ1-1; D: .; V: TRBV5-6; size: .; CDR3: CASSTATDHEAFF; DNA: TGTGCCAGCAGCACAGCGACGGACCATGAAGCTTTCTTT
J: TRBJ2-7; D: .; V: TRBV20-1; size: .; CDR3: CSAFGGSEQYF; DNA: TGCAGTGCTTTTGGAGGGAGCGAGCAGTACTTC
J: TRBJ2-7; D: TRBD1; V: TRBV10-1; size: .; CDR3: CASSGQGDYEQYF; DNA: TGCGCCAGCAGTGGACAGGGTGATTACGAGCAGTACTTC
J: TRBJ1-4; D: TRBD1; V: TRBV27; size: .; CDR3: CASSAFTGANEKLFF; DNA: TGTGCCAGCAGTGCCTTTACAGGGGCAAATGAAAAACTGTTTTTT
J: TRBJ2-7; D: .; V: TRBV7-8; size: .; CDR3: CASSAGYSYEQYF; DNA: TGTGCCAGCAGCGCCGGCTATTCCTACGAGCAGTACTTC
J: TRBJ1-3; D: .; V: TRBV2; size: .; CDR3: CASSEVLENTIYF; DNA: TGTGCCAGCAGTGAAGTTCTAGAAAACACCATATATTTT
J: TRBJ1-1; D: TRBD1; V: TRBV10-2; size: once; CDR3: CASSEGQGWTEAFF; DNA: TGCGCCAGCAGTGAAGGACAGGGCTGGACTGAAGCTTTCTTT